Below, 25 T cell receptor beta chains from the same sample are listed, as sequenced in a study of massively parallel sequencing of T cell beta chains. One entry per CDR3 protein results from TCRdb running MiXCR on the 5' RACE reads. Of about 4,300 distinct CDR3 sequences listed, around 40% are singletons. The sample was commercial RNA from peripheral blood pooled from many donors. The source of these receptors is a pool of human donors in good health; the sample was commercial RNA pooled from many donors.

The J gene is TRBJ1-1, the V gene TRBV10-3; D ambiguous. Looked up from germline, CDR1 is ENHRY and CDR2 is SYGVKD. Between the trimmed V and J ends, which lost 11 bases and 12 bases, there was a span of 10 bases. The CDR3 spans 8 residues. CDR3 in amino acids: CAPPATFF. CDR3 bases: TGTGCCCCCCCTGCGACTTTCTTT.

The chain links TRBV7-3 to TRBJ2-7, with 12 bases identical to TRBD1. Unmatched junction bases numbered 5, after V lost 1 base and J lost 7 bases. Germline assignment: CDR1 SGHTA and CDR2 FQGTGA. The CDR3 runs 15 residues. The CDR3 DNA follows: TGTGCCAGCAGCTTAAGGGGACAGGGGGCAGAAGAGCAGTACTTC. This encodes CASSLRGQGAEEQYF.

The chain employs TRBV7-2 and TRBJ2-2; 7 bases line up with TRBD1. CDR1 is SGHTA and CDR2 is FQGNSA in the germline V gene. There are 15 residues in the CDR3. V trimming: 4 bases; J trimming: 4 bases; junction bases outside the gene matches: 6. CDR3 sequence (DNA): TGTGCCAGCAGCTACCAACAGGGGCGCACCGGGGAGCTGTTTTTT. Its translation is CASSYQQGRTGELFF.

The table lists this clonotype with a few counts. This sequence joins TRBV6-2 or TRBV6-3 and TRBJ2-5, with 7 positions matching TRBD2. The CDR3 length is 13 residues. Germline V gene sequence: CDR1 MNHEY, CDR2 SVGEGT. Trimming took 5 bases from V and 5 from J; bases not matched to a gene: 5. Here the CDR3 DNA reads TGTGCCAGCAGTACTAGCGTTGCGGAGACCCAGTACTTC. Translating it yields CASSTSVAETQYF.

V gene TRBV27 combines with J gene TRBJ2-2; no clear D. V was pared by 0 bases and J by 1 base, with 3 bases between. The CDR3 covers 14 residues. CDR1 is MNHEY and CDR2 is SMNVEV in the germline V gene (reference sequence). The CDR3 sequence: CASSLSQNTGELFF. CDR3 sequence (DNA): TGTGCCAGCAGTTTATCACAGAACACCGGGGAGCTGTTTTTT.

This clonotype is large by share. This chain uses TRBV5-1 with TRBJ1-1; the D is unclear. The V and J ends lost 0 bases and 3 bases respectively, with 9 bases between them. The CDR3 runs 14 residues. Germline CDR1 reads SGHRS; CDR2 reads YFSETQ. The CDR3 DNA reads TGCGCCAGCAGCTTGGATATACGGGACACTGAAGCTTTCTTT. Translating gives CASSLDIRDTEAFF.

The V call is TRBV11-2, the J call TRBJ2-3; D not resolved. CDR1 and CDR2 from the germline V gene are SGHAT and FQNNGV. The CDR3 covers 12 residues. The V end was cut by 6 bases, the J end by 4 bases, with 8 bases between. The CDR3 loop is CASSPAPDTQYF. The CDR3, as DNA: TGTGCCAGCAGTCCTGCCCCAGATACGCAGTATTTT.

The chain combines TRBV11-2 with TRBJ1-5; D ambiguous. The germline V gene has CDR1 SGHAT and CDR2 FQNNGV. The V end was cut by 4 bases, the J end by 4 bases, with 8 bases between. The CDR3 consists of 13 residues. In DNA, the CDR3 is TGTGCCAGCAGCTCGGAGATGAATCAGCCCCAGCATTTT. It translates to CASSSEMNQPQHF.

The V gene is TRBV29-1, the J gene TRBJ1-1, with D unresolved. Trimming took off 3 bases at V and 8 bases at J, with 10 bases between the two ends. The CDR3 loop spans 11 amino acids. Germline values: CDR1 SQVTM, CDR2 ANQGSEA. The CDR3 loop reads CSVDGQTEAFF. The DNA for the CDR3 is TGCAGCGTTGATGGGCAGACCGAAGCTTTCTTT.

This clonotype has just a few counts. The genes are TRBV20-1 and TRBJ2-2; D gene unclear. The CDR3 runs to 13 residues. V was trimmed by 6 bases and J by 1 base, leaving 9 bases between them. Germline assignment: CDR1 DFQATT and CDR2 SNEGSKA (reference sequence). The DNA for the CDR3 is TGCAGTGCGGTGCGACTGAACACCGGGGAGCTGTTTTTT. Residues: CSAVRLNTGELFF.

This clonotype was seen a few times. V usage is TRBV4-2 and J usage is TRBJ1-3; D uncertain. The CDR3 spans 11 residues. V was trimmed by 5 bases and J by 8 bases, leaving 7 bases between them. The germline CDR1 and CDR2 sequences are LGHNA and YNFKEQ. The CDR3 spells CASSTRDTIYF. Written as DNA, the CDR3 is TGTGCCAGCAGCACTCGGGACACCATATATTTT.

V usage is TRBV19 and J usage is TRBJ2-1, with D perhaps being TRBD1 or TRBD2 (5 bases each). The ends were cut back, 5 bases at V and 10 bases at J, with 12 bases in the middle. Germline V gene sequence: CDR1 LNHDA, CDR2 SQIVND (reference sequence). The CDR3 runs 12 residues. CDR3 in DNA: TGTGCCAGTAGTCAGCAGGGACCCGAGCAGTTCTTC. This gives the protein CASSQQGPEQFF. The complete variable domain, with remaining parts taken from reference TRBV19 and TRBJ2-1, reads DGGITQSPKYLFRKEGQNVTLSCEQNLNHDAMYWYRQDPGQGLRLIYYSQIVNDFQKGDIAEGYSVSREKKESFPLTVTSAQKNPTAFYLCASSQQGPEQFFGPGTRLTVL.

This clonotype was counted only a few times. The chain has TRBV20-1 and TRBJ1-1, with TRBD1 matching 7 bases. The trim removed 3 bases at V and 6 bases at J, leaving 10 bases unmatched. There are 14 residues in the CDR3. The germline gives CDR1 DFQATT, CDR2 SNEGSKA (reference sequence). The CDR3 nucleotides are TGCAGTGCTAGTAACAGGGGAGCTAGTTCTGAAGCTTTCTTT. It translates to CSASNRGASSEAFF.

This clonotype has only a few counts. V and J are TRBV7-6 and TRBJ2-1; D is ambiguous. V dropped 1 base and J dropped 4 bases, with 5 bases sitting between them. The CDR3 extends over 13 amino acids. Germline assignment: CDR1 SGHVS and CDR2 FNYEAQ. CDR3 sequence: CASSLGTYNEQFF. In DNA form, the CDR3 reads TGTGCCAGCAGCTTAGGCACATACAATGAGCAGTTCTTC.

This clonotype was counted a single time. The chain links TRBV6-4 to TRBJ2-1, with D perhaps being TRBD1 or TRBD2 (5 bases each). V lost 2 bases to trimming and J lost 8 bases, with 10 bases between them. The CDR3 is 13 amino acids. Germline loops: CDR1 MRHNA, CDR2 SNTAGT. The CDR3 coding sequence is TGTGCCAGCAGTGACGGGACGACCGATGAGCAGTTCTTC. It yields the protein CASSDGTTDEQFF.

CDR3 DNA: TGCAGTGCTACCCCGGGACAGGGCCTCGAGCAGTACTTC. Its protein is CSATPGQGLEQYF. V and J are TRBV20-1 and TRBJ2-7; 9 nucleotides match TRBD1. V was pared by 4 bases and J by 6 bases, with 7 bases of the junction left unmatched. Per the germline V gene, CDR1 is DFQATT and CDR2 is SNEGSKA (reference sequence). CDR3 length equals 13 residues.

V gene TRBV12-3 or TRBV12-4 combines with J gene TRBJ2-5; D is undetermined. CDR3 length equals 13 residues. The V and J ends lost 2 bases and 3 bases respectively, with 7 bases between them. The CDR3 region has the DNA TGTGCCAGCAGTTTAACCTGGAAAGAGACCCAGTACTTC. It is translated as CASSLTWKETQYF.

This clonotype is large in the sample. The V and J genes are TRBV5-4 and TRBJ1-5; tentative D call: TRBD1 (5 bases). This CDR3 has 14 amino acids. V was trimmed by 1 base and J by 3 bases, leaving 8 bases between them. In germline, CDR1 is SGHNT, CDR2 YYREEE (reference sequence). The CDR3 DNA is TGTGCCAGCAGCTTGAGGGGTTACAATCAGCCCCAGCATTTT. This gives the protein CASSLRGYNQPQHF.

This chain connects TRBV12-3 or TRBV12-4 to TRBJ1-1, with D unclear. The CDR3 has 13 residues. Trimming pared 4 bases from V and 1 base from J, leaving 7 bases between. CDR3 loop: CASSSAENTEAFF. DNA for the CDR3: TGTGCCAGCAGTTCAGCAGAGAACACTGAAGCTTTCTTT.

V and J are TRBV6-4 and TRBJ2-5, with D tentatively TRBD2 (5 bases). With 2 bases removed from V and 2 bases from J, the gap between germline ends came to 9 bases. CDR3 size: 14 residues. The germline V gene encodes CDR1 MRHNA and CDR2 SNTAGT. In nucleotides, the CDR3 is TGTGCCAGCAGTGACAGACGAGGGCAAGAGACCCAGTACTTC. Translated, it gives CASSDRRGQETQYF.

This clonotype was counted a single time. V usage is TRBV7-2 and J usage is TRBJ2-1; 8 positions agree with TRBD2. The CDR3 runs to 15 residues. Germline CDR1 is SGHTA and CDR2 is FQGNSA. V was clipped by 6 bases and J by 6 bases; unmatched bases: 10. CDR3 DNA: TGTGCCAGCAGTCCGACCGGGACTAGTACCAATGAGCAGTTCTTC. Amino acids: CASSPTGTSTNEQFF.

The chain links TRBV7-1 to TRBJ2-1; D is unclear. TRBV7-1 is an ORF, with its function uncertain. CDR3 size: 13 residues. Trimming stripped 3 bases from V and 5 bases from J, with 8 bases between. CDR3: CASSSGRDNEQFF. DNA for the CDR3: TGTGCCAGCAGCTCCGGACGGGACAATGAGCAGTTCTTC.

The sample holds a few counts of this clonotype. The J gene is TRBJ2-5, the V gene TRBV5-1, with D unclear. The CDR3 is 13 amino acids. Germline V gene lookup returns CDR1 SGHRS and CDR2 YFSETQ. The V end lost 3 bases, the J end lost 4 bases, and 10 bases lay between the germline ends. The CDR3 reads CASSSITRETQYF. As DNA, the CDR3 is TGCGCCAGCAGCTCGATTACCCGAGAGACCCAGTACTTC.

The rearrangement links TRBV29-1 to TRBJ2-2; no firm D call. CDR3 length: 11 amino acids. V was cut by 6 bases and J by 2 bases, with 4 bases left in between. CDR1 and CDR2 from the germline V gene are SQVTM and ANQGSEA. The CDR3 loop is CSVENTGELFF. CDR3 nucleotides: TGCAGCGTCGAAAACACCGGGGAGCTGTTTTTT.

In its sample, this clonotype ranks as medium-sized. The CDR3 loop is CASSQDAYGYTF. The CDR3 DNA sequence: TGTGCCAGCAGCCAGGACGCCTATGGCTACACCTTC. This chain connects TRBV4-2 to TRBJ1-2; the D is unclear. Germline CDR1 reads LGHNA; CDR2 reads YNFKEQ. The CDR3 loop spans 12 amino acids. V shed 3 bases and J shed 4 bases, with 6 bases lying between them.